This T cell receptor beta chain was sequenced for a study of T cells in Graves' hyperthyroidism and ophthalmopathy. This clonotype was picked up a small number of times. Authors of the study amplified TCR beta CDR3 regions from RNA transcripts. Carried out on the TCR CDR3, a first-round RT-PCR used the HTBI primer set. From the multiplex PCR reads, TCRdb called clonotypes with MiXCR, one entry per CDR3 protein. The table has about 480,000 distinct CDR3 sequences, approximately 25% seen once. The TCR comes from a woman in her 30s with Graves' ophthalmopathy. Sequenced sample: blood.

In nucleotides, the CDR3 is TGTGCCAGCAGTCCACGGACAGCCCTCGAGCAGTACTTC. Translation gives CASSPRTALEQYF. The V and J genes are TRBV2 and TRBJ2-7, with a possible D match to TRBD1 (6 bases). The germline CDR1 and CDR2 sequences are SNHLY and FYNNEI. The ends were cut back, 5 bases at V and 6 bases at J, with 14 bases in the middle. This CDR3 has 13 amino acids.